These T cell receptor beta chains were read from a single sample in a study of CD8 T cells in ankylosing spondylitis. TCRdb itself ran the 5' RACE reads through MiXCR, one entry per CDR3 protein. The sample records hundreds of thousands of distinct CDR3 sequences, 12% being singletons. Material: blood, either unsorted or a sorted T cell fraction (not recorded which). These TCRs come from a male donor with ankylosing spondylitis. The CDR3 runs from the conserved cysteine through the conserved F or W. Clone size is not always given. Where it is, it says once, few, many or a class for expanded clones.

clone_size j_call v_call cdr3_aa
NA TRBJ2-7 TRBV6-2/TRBV6-3 CASSYLWDRGSYEQYF
NA TRBJ1-2 TRBV6-1 CASRPDQGEWRSGGYTF
many TRBJ2-3 TRBV5-1 CASRGSTDTQYF
few TRBJ2-5 TRBV20-1 CGPLSREGKETQYF
NA TRBJ2-6 TRBV6-1 CASSQGWGSGANVLTF
NA TRBJ1-5 TRBV7-9 CASSLGTWDQPQHF
NA TRBJ2-1 TRBV6-5 CASSYRRSYNEQFF
many TRBJ1-6 TRBV20-1 CSARDNLFNSPLHF
NA TRBJ2-5 TRBV6-5 CASSYWDRQETQYF
NA TRBJ2-5 TRBV7-2 CASSTWEVSTQYF
few TRBJ1-6 TRBV5-1 CASSLQDRDNSPLHF
few TRBJ1-3 TRBV7-2 CASHHLYSGNTIYF
many TRBJ1-1 TRBV20-1 CSASRADEAFF